This T cell receptor (beta chain) was profiled in a study of blood T cell repertoires in COVID-19. Study-level information: Sites across the United States, Italy and Spain contributed samples from acute and convalescent COVID-19. In each case, the material was cDNA or gDNA derived from T cells, B-cell-depleted T cells, or PBMCs.

Assay: immunoSEQ multiplex PCR; the TCRdb copy retains only in-frame clones and omits some. The table has 290,000 or so clones, roughly 86% seen once. Participants' own reports of clinical history determined their cohort assignment. Two negative PCRs, clearance, or symptom resolution characterized the recovered Cohort 3 donors. The germline V and J ends were trimmed by 6 bases and 11 bases, with 5 bases remaining between them. Germline assignment: CDR1 DFQATT and CDR2 SNEGSKA (reference sequence). CDR3 length: 8 residues. The sequenced sample consisted of PBMCs or T cells enriched from blood (not recorded which). The clonotype originates from a woman aged 18 to 35 who had recovered from COVID-19. The genes are TRBV20-1 and TRBJ2-1, with D unclear. The CDR3, as DNA: TGCAGTGCCTCTCAGCAGTTCTTC. It codes for CSASQQFF.